Here is one T cell receptor beta chain with its context. The antigen remains undetermined. The entry originates in a study of CD4 T cells in relation to SARS-CoV-2 and coronaviruses. CDR1 and CDR2 from the germline V gene are MNHEY and SVGEGT. J was trimmed by 3 bases and V by 3 bases; bases with no gene match: 17. The CDR3 covers 18 residues. Unexposed donor CD4+ T cells date from about 2011-2018, before the COVID-19 pandemic. The cells were cultured for under 13 days before CD4+ T cells were isolated. Measured with immunoSEQ multiplex PCR; TCRdb has only the in-frame clones, and not every one. The repertoire consists of some 29,000 clones, with about 76% occurring once and the leading ten covering around 15%.

Sequences were obtained from CD4+ T cells from PBMCs, cultured in vitro. The chain uses TRBV6-2 or TRBV6-3 and TRBJ2-7, with 7 nucleotides matching TRBD2. The source of this sequence is a human donor in good health. CDR3 in DNA: TGTGCCAGCAGTTATTCGATCCAGCGGGAAGCGACTAACTACGAGCAGTACTTC. This translates into CASSYSIQREATNYEQYF.